This TCR beta chain emerged from a study of T cell responses to AZD1222 COVID-19 vaccine. Study details: Second-dose intervals near 4 or 12 weeks were combined. General study results and limits: The breadth and depth of Spike-specific TCRs increased once two AZD1222 doses had been given. The repertoires were collected only after the peak T cell response. CD4 TCRs associated with vaccination spanned spike, dominating at 160-218 and 743-854.

This clone was recorded a few times. Antigen specificity is unknown. Clones were sequenced by immunoSEQ multiplex PCR, and TCRdb holds only the in-frame ones, with some missing. This table has over 85,000 clones, around 80% appearing once. V gave up 7 bases and J gave up 1 base, with 10 bases separating them. The CDR3 loop spans 12 amino acids. From germline, CDR1 is SQVTM and CDR2 ANQGSEA. Sequenced material: peripheral blood, taken on day 0 of AZD1222 vaccination. The sequence came from an adult in good health. The V gene is TRBV29-1, the J gene TRBJ1-1, with D unresolved. CDR3 in amino acids: CSASDGNTEAFF. The CDR3 nucleotides read TGCAGCGCCTCGGACGGGAACACTGAAGCTTTCTTT. The full variable domain, with the rest looked up from reference TRBV29-1 and TRBJ1-1, is SAVISQKPSRDICQRGTSLTIQCQVDSQVTMMFWYRQQPGQSLTLIATANQGSEATYESGFVIDKFPISRPNLTFSTLTVSNMSPEDSSIYLCSASDGNTEAFFGQGTRLTVV.